Listed here are 28 T cell receptor beta chains from one sample, sequenced in a study of blood T cell repertoires in COVID-19. Produced via immunoSEQ multiplex PCR; TCRdb's table is partial and in-frame only. The sample consists of 390,000 or so clones, roughly 88% of them appearing once. The sample was peripheral blood. The receptors come from a woman aged 25 to 45 with active or convalescent COVID-19.

V and J are TRBV7-8 and TRBJ2-2, with 9 bases lining up with TRBD1. Germline V lookup: CDR1 SGHVS, CDR2 FQNEAQ. After removal of 5 bases from V and 3 bases from J, the junction contained 4 bases not matched to a gene. This CDR3 comprises 15 residues. The DNA of the CDR3 is TGTGCCAGCAGCCCGGGACAGGGATACACCGGGGAGCTGTTTTTT. Amino acids: CASSPGQGYTGELFF.

The J gene is TRBJ1-4, the V gene TRBV11-2; tentatively, D is TRBD1 (5 bases). The germline gives CDR1 SGHAT, CDR2 FQNNGV. Trimming took 3 bases from V and 0 from J, leaving 14 bases between them. This CDR3 comprises 17 residues. CDR3 residues: CASSFGRGRSTNEKLFF. The DNA of the CDR3 is TGTGCCAGCAGCTTCGGAAGGGGCCGATCAACTAATGAAAAACTGTTTTTT. Full variable domain (rest looked up from reference TRBV11-2 and TRBJ1-4): EAGVAQSPRYKIIEKRQSVAFWCNPISGHATLYWYQQILGQGPKLLIQFQNNGVVDDSQLPKDRFSAERLKGVDSTLKIQPAKLEDSAVYLCASSFGRGRSTNEKLFFGSGTQLSVL.

V usage is TRBV29-1 and J usage is TRBJ2-1; 9 nucleotides align to TRBD2. V trimming: 3 bases; J trimming: 6 bases; junction bases outside the gene matches: 6. CDR1 is SQVTM, CDR2 ANQGSEA, per germline. The CDR3 totals 14 residues. DNA of the CDR3: TGCAGCGTTGATCTAGCGGGGCGATTCAATGAGCAGTTCTTC. It specifies CSVDLAGRFNEQFF.

The chain recombines TRBV15 with TRBJ1-5; 8 positions match TRBD1. The CDR3 runs to 14 residues. With V trimmed by 3 bases and J by 7 bases, 5 bases remained unmatched. Germline CDR1 is LNHNV and CDR2 is YYDKDF (reference sequence). For the CDR3, the DNA is TGTGCCACCAGCAGTGACAGGGGATCCCAGCCCCAGCATTTT. Protein sequence: CATSSDRGSQPQHF.

A single count supports this clone. J is TRBJ2-1 and V is TRBV19; the match to TRBD1 covers 7 bases. Germline CDR1 and CDR2: LNHDA and SQIVND (reference sequence). V gave up 5 bases and J gave up 6 bases; unmatched junction bases: 13. The CDR3 covers 16 residues. CDR3 DNA: TGTGCCAGTAGTCTAAACGGACAGGTAAGGAGCAATGAGCAGTTCTTC. Encoded protein: CASSLNGQVRSNEQFF.

The chain couples TRBV6-5 to TRBJ2-7; D may be TRBD2 (5 bases). The CDR3 covers 11 residues. V was trimmed by 6 bases and J by 6 bases, leaving 9 bases between them. Looked up from germline, CDR1 is MNHEY and CDR2 is SVGAGI. CDR3 protein: CASRREGEQYF. The DNA for the CDR3 is TGTGCCAGCAGGAGGGAAGGCGAGCAGTACTTC.

There are a few counts of this clone. The CDR3 loop is CASKKGQVDGNTIYF. In DNA, the CDR3 is TGTGCCAGTAAAAAGGGACAGGTGGACGGAAACACCATATATTTT. The V and J genes are TRBV19 and TRBJ1-3; 8 nucleotides align to TRBD1. Unmatched junction bases numbered 9, after V lost 7 bases and J lost 4 bases. The CDR3 is 15 amino acids. The germline CDR1 and CDR2 sequences are LNHDA and SQIVND (reference sequence).

The chain couples TRBV28 to TRBJ1-6; 7 nucleotides align to TRBD1. V trimming: 1 base; J trimming: 0 bases; junction bases outside the gene matches: 9. The length of the CDR3 is 19 residues. Germline V gene sequence: CDR1 MDHEN, CDR2 SYDVKM. The CDR3 DNA reads as TGTGCCAGCAGTTTATTTTCATGGGACAGCAGCTCCTATAATTCACCCCTCCACTTT. Translating gives CASSLFSWDSSSYNSPLHF.

As concerns this clone: This specimen includes other DNA sequences encoding the same CDR3. The V gene is TRBV19, the J gene TRBJ2-7; TRBD2 matches 9 bases. The V and J ends lost 5 bases and 4 bases, in that order; junction bases with no gene match: 9. The CDR3 spans 15 residues. CDR1 LNHDA and CDR2 SQIVND come from the germline V gene (reference sequence). The CDR3 DNA reads as TGTGCCAGTAGTTTGGGACTAGCTGGGGTTTACGAGCAGTACTTC. It is translated as CASSLGLAGVYEQYF.

V and J are TRBV11-2 and TRBJ1-1; the D is unclear. Germline V gene data show CDR1 as SGHAT and CDR2 as FQNNGV. Trimming shortened V by 4 bases and J by 3 bases, and 6 bases separated the two germline ends. CDR3 length equals 12 residues. CDR3 amino acids: CASSSFDTEAFF. The CDR3, as DNA: TGTGCCAGCAGCTCGTTTGACACTGAAGCTTTCTTT.

The chain combines TRBV5-6 with TRBJ1-2; 9 positions match TRBD1. Losses at the gene ends were 3 bases for V and 3 bases for J; bases not matched to a gene: 6. This CDR3 region has 15 residues. Germline V CDR1 and CDR2: SGHDT, YYEEEE. The CDR3 bases are TGTGCCAGCAGCTGGGGACAGGGAGAGGACTATGGCTACACCTTC. Protein product: CASSWGQGEDYGYTF.

The V call is TRBV28, the J call TRBJ2-7, with D possibly being TRBD2 (6 bases). The V gene's germline CDR1 is MDHEN and CDR2 SYDVKM. The CDR3 length is 14 residues. The V and J ends lost 3 bases and 2 bases respectively, with 11 bases between them. In nucleotides, the CDR3 is TGTGCCAGCAGTTTTGGCGGGGTAGCCTACGAGCAGTACTTC. It codes for CASSFGGVAYEQYF.

The chain has TRBV19 and TRBJ1-1; 7 bases fit TRBD1. Losses at the gene ends were 4 bases for V and 1 base for J; bases not matched to a gene: 3. This CDR3 has 14 residues. The V gene's germline CDR1 is LNHDA and CDR2 SQIVND (reference sequence). CDR3 sequence: CASSKSGGNTEAFF. CDR3 DNA sequence: TGTGCCAGTAGTAAGTCAGGGGGGAACACTGAAGCTTTCTTT.

This rearrangement joins TRBV7-9 to TRBJ2-1; maybe TRBD1 (5 bases). V was pared by 3 bases and J by 1 base, with 10 bases between. The CDR3 loop spans 15 amino acids. Germline V lookup: CDR1 SEHNR, CDR2 FQNEAQ (reference sequence). The CDR3 sequence: CASSFATGSYNEQFF. CDR3 nucleotides: TGTGCCAGCAGCTTCGCTACAGGTTCCTACAATGAGCAGTTCTTC.

V is TRBV7-8 and J is TRBJ1-5, with D hard to call. V lost 1 base to trimming and J lost 6 bases, with 16 bases between them. The CDR3 runs 16 residues. CDR1 is SGHVS, CDR2 FQNEAQ, per germline. The CDR3 region is CASSLGSRLRAQPQHF. CDR3 nucleotide sequence: TGTGCCAGCAGCTTAGGGAGTCGTTTGAGGGCTCAGCCCCAGCATTTT.

V gene TRBV7-9 combines with J gene TRBJ2-3; 8 bases fit TRBD2. J lost 2 bases, V lost 2 bases, and 6 bases had no gene match. The germline V gene has CDR1 SEHNR and CDR2 FQNEAQ (reference sequence). This CDR3 is 16 amino acids long. This chain's CDR3 is CASSLILAGITDTQYF. The CDR3 bases are TGTGCCAGCAGCTTAATATTAGCGGGGATCACAGATACGCAGTATTTT.

This clone was counted once. The V and J genes are TRBV6-5 and TRBJ1-2; 9 bases align to TRBD1. Per the germline V gene, CDR1 is MNHEY and CDR2 is SVGAGI. Losses at the gene ends were 6 bases for V and 6 bases for J; bases not matched to a gene: 5. CDR3 length equals 13 residues. CDR3 region: CASRATGGDGYTF. CDR3 DNA: TGTGCCAGCAGGGCAACAGGGGGCGATGGCTACACCTTC.

This chain joins TRBV11-2 and TRBJ2-1; D is possibly TRBD2 (6 bases). The CDR3 is 16 residues long. Deletions cut 5 bases from V and 5 bases from J, with 19 bases between. CDR1 is SGHAT, CDR2 FQNNGV, per germline. CDR3 in DNA: TGTGCCAGCAGCGCCCCCCGACCGGGACTCAACAATGAGCAGTTCTTC. Protein sequence: CASSAPRPGLNNEQFF.

The CDR3 loop reads CASSFSGEETQYF. In nucleotides, the CDR3 is TGTGCCAGCAGTTTTAGCGGGGAAGAGACCCAGTACTTC. The rearrangement uses TRBV12-3 or TRBV12-4 and TRBJ2-5; TRBD2 matches 8 bases. Trimming took 3 bases from V and 3 from J; bases not matched to a gene: 0. CDR3 length equals 13 residues.

CDR3: CASSFSGQPSNQPQHF. CDR3 nucleotide sequence: TGTGCCAGCAGCTTCTCTGGACAGCCTAGCAATCAGCCCCAGCATTTT. V and J are TRBV7-2 and TRBJ1-5; D possibly corresponds to TRBD1 (6 bases). CDR1 and CDR2 (germline): SGHTA, FQGNSA. The V gene lost 3 bases and the J gene lost 0 bases, with 12 bases spanning the gap. The CDR3 has 16 amino acids.

The chain joins TRBV4-1 to TRBJ2-7, with TRBD2 identical over 11 bases. With 5 bases clipped from V and 2 bases from J, the junction kept 5 bases outside the gene matches. The CDR3 consists of 15 residues. Germline CDR1 reads MGHRA; CDR2 reads YSYEKL. CDR3 in DNA: TGCGCCAGCAGCTGGGGTAGCGGGGGGGCCTACGAGCAGTACTTC. Translating it yields CASSWGSGGAYEQYF.

This rearrangement joins TRBV24-1 to TRBJ2-1, with TRBD1 matching over 9 bases. Germline CDR1 reads KGHDR; CDR2 reads SFDVKD. After removal of 4 bases from V and 6 bases from J, the junction contained 6 bases not matched to a gene. The CDR3 length is 15 residues. DNA of the CDR3: TGTGCCACCAGTGACAACAGGGGGCGAAGCAATGAGCAGTTCTTC. Amino acid sequence: CATSDNRGRSNEQFF.

The chain carries TRBV4-1 and TRBJ1-2; tentative D call: TRBD1 (5 bases). Deletions cut 0 bases from V and 4 bases from J, with 18 bases between. The CDR3 contains 17 residues. In germline, CDR1 is MGHRA, CDR2 YSYEKL. DNA of the CDR3: TGCGCCAGCAGCCAAGATCACCTCGGGGGGTTCGGCTATGGCTACACCTTC. Amino acid sequence: CASSQDHLGGFGYGYTF.

The J gene is TRBJ1-3, the V gene TRBV5-1, with D unresolved. With 4 bases removed from V and 0 bases from J, the gap between germline ends came to 8 bases. The germline gives CDR1 SGHRS, CDR2 YFSETQ. This CDR3 is 14 amino acids long. The CDR3 DNA sequence: TGCGCCAGCAGCCGACAAAGCTCTGGAAACACCATATATTTT. It codes for CASSRQSSGNTIYF.

V and J are TRBV2 and TRBJ2-7; 14 bases fit TRBD2. J lost 1 base, V lost 6 bases, and 5 bases had no gene match. The CDR3 is 16 residues long. Looked up from germline, CDR1 is SNHLY and CDR2 is FYNNEI. The CDR3 DNA follows: TGTGCCAGCAGCGGGACTAGCGGGAGATCGTCCTACGAGCAGTACTTC. It specifies CASSGTSGRSSYEQYF.

The V call is TRBV4-1, the J call TRBJ2-1; 10 positions match TRBD2. CDR1 is MGHRA, CDR2 YSYEKL, per germline. This CDR3 spans 16 amino acids. V shed 2 bases and J 3 bases; nucleotides not matched to a gene: 4. The CDR3 DNA reads as TGCGCCAGCAGCCAACTAGCGGGAGAGGTCTACAATGAGCAGTTCTTC. This sequence encodes CASSQLAGEVYNEQFF.

This chain connects TRBV30 to TRBJ2-6, with D tentatively TRBD1 (6 bases). Germline CDR1 reads GTSNPN; CDR2 reads SVGIG (reference sequence). This CDR3 comprises 17 residues. V shed 3 bases and J shed 0 bases, with 15 bases lying between them. CDR3 in DNA: TGTGCCTGGAGCCCCACAGGGCCCATCTCTGGGGCCAACGTCCTGACTTTC. Protein product: CAWSPTGPISGANVLTF.

The rearrangement joins TRBV19 to TRBJ2-2; 11 bases line up with TRBD2. Germline V gene lookup returns CDR1 LNHDA and CDR2 SQIVND (reference sequence). The V gene end was trimmed by 5 bases and the J gene end by 7 bases; junction bases not matched to a gene: 9. The CDR3 sequence is 16 residues long. The CDR3 sequence: CASSPWGGLAVGELFF. The CDR3 nucleotides are TGTGCCAGTAGTCCATGGGGGGGACTAGCGGTCGGGGAGCTGTTTTTT.